One sample yielded the 3 T cell receptor beta chains listed below, sequenced in a study of T-cell memory formation after mild COVID-19. MiXCR, run by TCRdb on the 5' RACE reads, gives a single entry per CDR3 protein. The sample gives some 600,000 distinct CDR3 sequences, 15% to 20% of which show up once; less than 10% is in the top ten. Material: PBMCs or a T cell subset sorted from them (not recorded which). The receptors come from an adult woman who had mild COVID-19 (a few samples of this study predate the infection). Cell type and time point are not known.

Only a few counts were recorded for this clonotype. V gene TRBV20-1 combines with J gene TRBJ2-3; 11 nucleotides line up with TRBD1. This CDR3 is 22 amino acids long. The V gene end was trimmed by 1 base and the J gene end by 2 bases; junction bases not matched to a gene: 23. CDR1 DFQATT and CDR2 SNEGSKA come from the germline V gene (reference sequence). CDR3 bases: TGCAGTGCTAGAGCGGAAGGGGAAGGACAGGGGGCCTTTATTTCGGTCACAGATACGCAGTATTTT. It specifies CSARAEGEGQGAFISVTDTQYF.

There are many counts of this clonotype. The genes are TRBV7-3 and TRBJ2-5; no definite D call. CDR3 length: 19 amino acids. Germline V CDR1 and CDR2: SGHTA, FQGTGA. Trimming shortened V by 1 base and J by 0 bases, and 21 bases separated the two germline ends. CDR3 sequence: CASSLRPGSPTEYQETQYF. CDR3 bases: TGTGCCAGCAGCTTAAGACCAGGATCACCTACAGAATACCAAGAGACCCAGTACTTC.

This clonotype was observed a handful of times. The V call is TRBV7-2, the J call TRBJ2-7; D is undetermined. CDR1 is SGHTA and CDR2 is FQGNSA in the germline V gene. The CDR3 is made up of 15 amino acids. V was trimmed by 1 base and J by 3 bases, leaving 13 bases between them. The CDR3 bases are TGTGCCAGCAGCTTAGGGCCAGGTTCGAACTACGAGCAGTACTTC. Translation: CASSLGPGSNYEQYF.